Listed here are 32 T cell receptor beta chains from one sample, sequenced in a study of blood T cell repertoires in COVID-19 (dated by TCRdb to between 2020 and 2021). The library was generated by the immunoSEQ multiplex PCR assay. Entries here come from immuneACCESS through TCRdb and include only in-frame sequences with V and J called. Some clones fail to appear in such tables; in the studies checked, an unresolved V gene covers under half of the shortfall, and the cause of the remainder is unknown. This sample lists 400,000 or so clones; around 87% were detected once. 1.9% of the sample goes to the ten largest clones. The sample consisted of PBMCs or T cells enriched from blood (not recorded which). The receptors were gathered from a middle-aged man in a cohort exposed to, infected with or recovered from COVID-19 (not recorded which).

CDR3 region: CASRDRGLLNQPQHF. The CDR3 DNA reads TGTGCCAGTAGGGACAGGGGCCTTCTCAATCAGCCCCAGCATTTT. The rearrangement links TRBV19 to TRBJ1-5; TRBD1 aligns across 9 bases. J was trimmed by 3 bases and V by 6 bases; bases with no gene match: 6. Germline V gene sequence: CDR1 LNHDA, CDR2 SQIVND (reference sequence). The CDR3 is made up of 15 amino acids.

The rearrangement links TRBV15 to TRBJ1-1; tentatively, D is TRBD1 (5 bases). Germline V lookup: CDR1 LNHNV, CDR2 YYDKDF (reference sequence). The CDR3 spans 17 residues. V lost 0 bases and J lost 0, with 14 bases in between. Here the CDR3 DNA reads TGTGCCACCAGCAGAGAGGGTCAGGGTGCACTGAACACTGAAGCTTTCTTT. As protein: CATSREGQGALNTEAFF.

V usage is TRBV5-1 and J usage is TRBJ2-4, with 10 bases aligning to TRBD1. The J segment lost 2 bases and the V segment lost 4 bases, leaving 6 bases of the junction unmatched. The germline V gene has CDR1 SGHRS and CDR2 YFSETQ. The CDR3 totals 16 residues. This CDR3 is CASSPGTGESKNIQYF. CDR3 DNA sequence: TGCGCCAGCAGCCCCGGGACAGGGGAATCCAAAAACATTCAGTACTTC.

The rearrangement uses TRBV11-3 and TRBJ2-1; D unclear. The CDR3 totals 13 residues. CDR1 and CDR2 (germline): SGHNT, YENEEA. V was shortened by 5 bases and J by 10 bases, with 15 bases between the two germline ends. CDR3 in amino acids: CASSPDRLGEQFF. DNA for the CDR3: TGTGCCAGCAGCCCCGATCGGCTCGGGGAGCAGTTCTTC.

The V gene is TRBV27, the J gene TRBJ2-7; 8 nucleotides match TRBD2. The CDR3 loop spans 15 amino acids. Germline assignment: CDR1 MNHEY and CDR2 SMNVEV (reference sequence). V was clipped by 10 bases and J by 1 base; unmatched bases: 12. The CDR3 is CATHRGGSSSYEQYF. The CDR3 DNA reads as TGTGCCACCCACCGGGGGGGGTCTAGTTCCTACGAGCAGTACTTC.

The sample holds one count of this clone. The rearrangement uses TRBV27 and TRBJ2-1, with TRBD2 as a possible D gene (5 bases). The ends were cut back, 5 bases at V and 1 base at J, with 12 bases in the middle. The CDR3 totals 15 residues. From germline, CDR1 is MNHEY and CDR2 SMNVEV (reference sequence). For the CDR3, the DNA is TGTGCCAGCAGTCAACGGGGTGTTTCCTACAATGAGCAGTTCTTC. Translated, it gives CASSQRGVSYNEQFF.

The table lists this clone with a few counts. The V gene is TRBV6-5, the J gene TRBJ2-2; 7 bases line up with TRBD2. The trim removed 6 bases at V and 5 bases at J, leaving 9 bases unmatched. Germline assignment: CDR1 MNHEY and CDR2 SVGAGI. The CDR3 has 15 residues. The CDR3 loop reads CASRRGGGSTGELFF. CDR3 nucleotides: TGTGCCAGCAGACGGGGTGGCGGGAGTACCGGGGAGCTGTTTTTT.

This clone was seen once. The CDR3 protein is CASTSQRKKHYEQYF. Here the CDR3 DNA reads TGTGCCAGCACGTCCCAGCGGAAGAAACACTACGAGCAGTACTTC. The genes are TRBV2 and TRBJ2-7; D possibly corresponds to TRBD2 (5 bases). The CDR3 totals 15 residues. Germline CDR1 and CDR2: SNHLY and FYNNEI. With 7 bases removed from V and 3 bases from J, the gap between germline ends came to 19 bases.

The chain recombines TRBV5-6 with TRBJ1-5; D unresolved. Trimming shortened V by 4 bases and J by 4 bases, and 12 bases separated the two germline ends. The CDR3 has 14 residues. Germline V gives CDR1 SGHDT, CDR2 YYEEEE. The CDR3 DNA is TGTGCCAGCAGCAACGGCGCGGGAAATCAGCCCCAGCATTTT. Protein sequence: CASSNGAGNQPQHF.

This chain uses TRBV2 with TRBJ2-3, with TRBD1 identical over 7 bases. Germline V gene lookup returns CDR1 SNHLY and CDR2 FYNNEI. The CDR3 totals 14 residues. The V segment lost 7 bases and the J segment 6 bases; nucleotides outside the gene matches: 10. CDR3 amino acids: CASIWGQFTDTQYF. The CDR3 nucleotides read TGTGCCAGCATATGGGGACAGTTCACCGATACGCAGTATTTT.

The rearrangement uses TRBV7-2 and TRBJ2-1; TRBD1 aligns across 12 bases. Per germline, CDR1 SGHTA and CDR2 FQGNSA. After removal of 5 bases from V and 9 bases from J, the junction contained 8 bases not matched to a gene. The CDR3 length is 15 residues. CDR3 bases: TGTGCCAGCAGCCCGGGACAGGGGGCTGCGGGTGAGCAGTTCTTC. Amino acid sequence: CASSPGQGAAGEQFF.

The V gene is TRBV10-3, the J gene TRBJ2-7, with 9 positions matching TRBD1. The CDR3 runs to 15 residues. With V trimmed by 6 bases and J by 5 bases, 11 bases remained unmatched. In germline, CDR1 is ENHRY, CDR2 SYGVKD. CDR3 region: CAISGTGGRDNEQYF. DNA for the CDR3: TGTGCCATCAGCGGAACAGGGGGCCGGGATAACGAGCAGTACTTC.

V gene TRBV5-5 combines with J gene TRBJ2-3, with 13 bases aligning to TRBD2. CDR3 length: 15 residues. Germline assignment: CDR1 SGHKS and CDR2 YYEKEE (reference sequence). V shed 4 bases and J 6 bases; nucleotides not matched to a gene: 5. CDR3 coding DNA: TGTGCCAGCAGCGCCTGGACTAGCGGGAGTGATACGCAGTATTTT. The encoded protein is CASSAWTSGSDTQYF.

J is TRBJ2-5 and V is TRBV7-6; 10 nucleotides align to TRBD1. V dropped 5 bases and J dropped 4; count of bases not matched to a gene: 7. The CDR3 contains 15 residues. CDR1 is SGHVS and CDR2 is FNYEAQ in the germline V gene. Here the CDR3 DNA reads TGTGCCAGCAGCCCGGAGACAGGGGGCGCAGAGACCCAGTACTTC. Translated, it gives CASSPETGGAETQYF.

Worth noting for this clone: Other DNA variants within this sample encode the same CDR3. J is TRBJ1-1 and V is TRBV19, with D possibly being TRBD1 (6 bases). Trimming took off 5 bases at V and 2 bases at J, with 12 bases between the two ends. Per the germline V gene, CDR1 is LNHDA and CDR2 is SQIVND (reference sequence). The CDR3 runs to 14 residues. Here the CDR3 DNA reads TGTGCCAGTAGTCCACAGGGTAGAAACACTGAAGCTTTCTTT. It is translated as CASSPQGRNTEAFF.

The rearrangement links TRBV5-1 to TRBJ2-3, with 13 bases fitting TRBD2. Germline V gives CDR1 SGHRS, CDR2 YFSETQ. With 4 bases clipped from V and 1 base from J, the junction kept 0 bases outside the gene matches. CDR3 length: 15 amino acids. The chain's CDR3 is CASSGLAGGTDTQYF. In nucleotides, the CDR3 is TGCGCCAGCAGCGGACTAGCGGGAGGCACAGATACGCAGTATTTT.

The CDR3 is CASRTGNTEAFF. The DNA of the CDR3 is TGCGCCAGCAGAACAGGGAACACTGAAGCTTTCTTT. This chain connects TRBV10-2 to TRBJ1-1; tentatively, D is TRBD1 (5 bases). The CDR3 consists of 12 residues. The V gene's germline CDR1 is WSHSY and CDR2 SAAADI. Trimming cost V 6 bases and J 1 base, with 6 bases left between them.

The chain is built from TRBV2 and TRBJ1-3; TRBD1 matches at 8 bases. V dropped 3 bases and J dropped 2; count of bases not matched to a gene: 0. Per germline, CDR1 SNHLY and CDR2 FYNNEI. The CDR3 is 14 amino acids. The CDR3 region has the DNA TGTGCCAGCAGTGACAGGGGGCCTGGAAACACCATATATTTT. The encoded protein is CASSDRGPGNTIYF. The full variable domain, rest sourced from reference TRBV2 and TRBJ1-3, is EPEVTQTPSHQVTQMGQEVILRCVPISNHLYFYWYRQILGQKVEFLVSFYNNEISEKSEIFDDQFSVERPDGSNFTLKIRSTKLEDSAMYFCASSDRGPGNTIYFGEGSWLTVV.

The rearrangement joins TRBV10-3 to TRBJ2-5; a possible D gene is TRBD2 (5 bases). Germline CDR1 and CDR2: ENHRY and SYGVKD. The germline V and J ends were trimmed by 0 bases and 5 bases, with 10 bases remaining between them. The CDR3 extends over 14 amino acids. The CDR3 DNA is TGTGCCATCAGTGAGTCTGGAAGGGAGGAGACCCAGTACTTC. It specifies CAISESGREETQYF.

The rearrangement uses TRBV28 and TRBJ1-6; the D gene is possibly TRBD1 (6 bases). The V end was cut by 7 bases, the J end by 12 bases, with 19 bases between. Germline CDR1 is MDHEN and CDR2 is SYDVKM. This CDR3 is 14 amino acids long. CDR3 in DNA: TGTGCCAGCACCGACGGAGGGGGGGAGAGACCCCTCCACTTT. It specifies CASTDGGGERPLHF.

This chain joins TRBV24-1 and TRBJ1-2, with unresolved D. Germline-derived CDR1 and CDR2 are KGHDR and SFDVKD. V gave up 7 bases and J gave up 8 bases, with 4 bases separating them. This CDR3 contains 9 residues. CDR3 residues: CATRRGYTF. In DNA, the CDR3 is TGTGCCACCAGGCGGGGCTACACCTTC.

This sequence joins TRBV7-3 and TRBJ2-2; 8 bases are shared with TRBD2. The CDR3 loop spans 17 amino acids. The V segment lost 2 bases and the J segment 0 bases; nucleotides outside the gene matches: 5. Germline V CDR1 and CDR2: SGHTA, FQGTGA. The CDR3 nucleotides read TGTGCCAGCAGCTTACGAATTAGCGGGACGAACACCGGGGAGCTGTTTTTT. It yields the protein CASSLRISGTNTGELFF.

The rearrangement joins TRBV12-2 to TRBJ2-5; TRBD2 is the table's D call and was not checked against the DNA. TRBV12-2 is described as a pseudogene. This CDR3 comprises 14 residues. The CDR3 DNA follows: TGTGCAAGTCGTCCTCTAGCGGGAGGAGAGACCCAGTACTTC. The encoded protein is CASRPLAGGETQYF.

The chain uses TRBV2 and TRBJ2-7; 9 nucleotides agree with TRBD1. Germline CDR1 reads SNHLY; CDR2 reads FYNNEI. The CDR3 consists of 13 residues. The V gene end was trimmed by 7 bases and the J gene end by 3 bases; junction bases not matched to a gene: 4. In nucleotides, the CDR3 is TGTGCCAGCACCAGACAGGGGGTCTACGAGCAGTACTTC. Translated, it gives CASTRQGVYEQYF.

The chain links TRBV27 to TRBJ1-1, with D tentatively TRBD1 (6 bases). The length of the CDR3 is 14 residues. V lost 2 bases and J lost 1, with 8 bases in between. Germline CDR1 is MNHEY and CDR2 is SMNVEV (reference sequence). Here the CDR3 reads CASSLLQGNTEAFF. DNA for the CDR3: TGTGCCAGCAGTTTACTACAGGGGAACACTGAAGCTTTCTTT.

This clone was recorded only once. This chain connects TRBV19 to TRBJ2-1; TRBD2 matches 7 bases. The ends lost 3 bases at V and 9 bases at J; junction bases unmatched: 5. The CDR3 spans 13 residues. Germline values: CDR1 LNHDA, CDR2 SQIVND (reference sequence). The CDR3 bases are TGTGCCAGTAGTATGGGGACTAACAGTGAGCAGTTCTTC. It translates to CASSMGTNSEQFF.

DNA for the CDR3: TGTGCCACCAGCTCTACGACAACCCCCTTCTCTGGGGCCAACGTCCTGACTTTC. Amino acids: CATSSTTTPFSGANVLTF. The gene calls are TRBV15 and TRBJ2-6; D gene ambiguous. Looked up from germline, CDR1 is LNHNV and CDR2 is YYDKDF (reference sequence). V was cut by 5 bases and J by 0 bases, with 17 bases left in between. The CDR3 length is 18 residues.

The V call is TRBV10-3, the J call TRBJ2-1, with 8 bases aligning to TRBD2. This CDR3 contains 14 residues. Per germline, CDR1 ENHRY and CDR2 SYGVKD. V trimming: 6 bases; J trimming: 8 bases; junction bases outside the gene matches: 9. CDR3 DNA: TGTGCCATCAGCCGCCAGCGGGAGATTGATGAGCAGTTCTTC. This translates into CAISRQREIDEQFF.

This chain links TRBV19 with TRBJ2-4; TRBD1 matches at 7 bases. J gave up 7 bases and V 6 bases, and 6 bases lay outside the gene matches. In germline, CDR1 is LNHDA, CDR2 SQIVND (reference sequence). The length of the CDR3 is 13 residues. Here the CDR3 DNA reads TGTGCCAGTAGGCACAGGGGCTGGAACATTCAGTACTTC. Its protein is CASRHRGWNIQYF.

The J gene is TRBJ2-1, the V gene TRBV27; no clear D. Between the trimmed V and J ends, which lost 6 bases and 9 bases, there was a span of 3 bases. The V gene's germline CDR1 is MNHEY and CDR2 SMNVEV (reference sequence). The CDR3 loop spans 9 amino acids. In DNA, the CDR3 is TGTGCCAGCAGGAGTGAGCAGTTCTTC. Translating gives CASRSEQFF.

V is TRBV3-1 (or the pseudogene TRBV3-2) and J is TRBJ1-2; possible D gene TRBD1, 6 bases. V lost 4 bases and J 6 bases, leaving 15 bases between the germline ends. CDR1 LGHDT and CDR2 YNNKEL come from the germline V gene (reference sequence). The CDR3 extends over 14 amino acids. The CDR3 DNA sequence: TGTGCCAGCAGCCCCGGGGTAGGGGGAAATGGCTACACCTTC. It yields the protein CASSPGVGGNGYTF.

The chain has TRBV7-2 and TRBJ1-5; TRBD1 is a possible D gene (5 bases). The CDR3 is made up of 13 amino acids. From germline, CDR1 is SGHTA and CDR2 FQGNSA. V lost 0 bases and J 6 bases, leaving 6 bases between the germline ends. The CDR3 loop reads CASSLAGGQPQHF. CDR3 coding DNA: TGTGCCAGCAGCTTAGCCGGGGGTCAGCCCCAGCATTTT. Full variable domain (remainder filled in from reference TRBV7-2 and TRBJ1-5): GAGVSQSPSNKVTEKGKDVELRCDPISGHTALYWYRQSLGQGLEFLIYFQGNSAPDKSGLPSDRFSAERTGGSVSTLTIQRTQQEDSAVYLCASSLAGGQPQHFGDGTRLSIL.